The 3 T cell receptor beta chains below all came from one sample that was sequenced in a study of cytomegalovirus exposure and HLA in healthy donors. 60 Vbeta and 13 Jbeta primers were used in PCR. Clones were sequenced by immunoSEQ multiplex PCR, and TCRdb holds only the in-frame ones, with some missing. The data contain 150,000 to 200,000 clones, roughly 83% of them seen just once; the ten biggest clones take up about 0.25%. Sequencing was done on a sample of PBMCs. The source of these receptors is a boy younger than 18 in good health and CMV-seronegative.

This clone was seen a handful of times. The chain is built from TRBV7-8 and TRBJ1-5; TRBD1 matches at 7 bases. The length of the CDR3 is 20 residues. J gave up 0 bases and V 5 bases, and 19 bases lay outside the gene matches. Germline V gene data show CDR1 as SGHVS and CDR2 as FQNEAQ. CDR3 in DNA: TGTGCCAGCAGCCCAGGGGTCCAACGGGACAGCCCGAATAGCAATCAGCCCCAGCATTTT. Its translation: CASSPGVQRDSPNSNQPQHF.

This chain uses TRBV6-1 with TRBJ1-6, with 10 bases lining up with TRBD1. J lost 7 bases, V lost 8 bases, and 5 bases had no gene match. The germline V gene encodes CDR1 MNHNS and CDR2 SASEGT. This CDR3 comprises 14 residues. The CDR3 DNA sequence: TGTGCCAGCGGACCGGGACAGGGGAATTCACCCCTCCACTTT. This gives the protein CASGPGQGNSPLHF.

This rearrangement joins TRBV7-8 to TRBJ2-6; D is possibly TRBD2 (5 bases). CDR3 length equals 16 residues. The germline V and J ends were trimmed by 5 bases and 0 bases, with 11 bases remaining between them. CDR1 and CDR2 (germline): SGHVS, FQNEAQ. CDR3 sequence reads: CASSPGLLSGANVLTF. The CDR3 DNA reads TGTGCCAGCAGCCCAGGACTTCTCTCTGGGGCCAACGTCCTGACTTTC.